These 32 T cell receptor beta chains were all obtained from the same sample, sequenced in a study of blood T cells in healthy people across ages. Together with a sample-barcoded 5' primer, a J-beta primer mix was included in a second PCR lasting about 6 to 11 cycles. TCRdb reprocessed the 5' RACE reads via MiXCR and lists one record per CDR3 protein. The sample comprises 700,000 or so distinct CDR3 sequences, 40% to 50% of which are singletons, and 25% to 35% rests with the top ten. Specimen: blood. These receptor sequences come from an elderly man in good health.

The sample holds many counts of this clonotype. This chain uses TRBV4-3 with TRBJ2-3; a weak D match, TRBD1 (6 bases). The CDR3 has 15 amino acids. Deletions cut 0 bases from V and 6 bases from J, with 13 bases between. The germline CDR1 and CDR2 sequences are LGHNA and YSLEER. CDR3 nucleotide sequence: TGCGCCAGCAGCCAAGACCCTCTTGGGGGCGATACGCAGTATTTT. Protein: CASSQDPLGGDTQYF.

V gene TRBV20-1 combines with J gene TRBJ2-7; 8 nucleotides line up with TRBD2. The CDR3 runs to 16 residues. Unmatched junction bases numbered 7, after V lost 0 bases and J lost 0 bases. Germline assignment: CDR1 DFQATT and CDR2 SNEGSKA (reference sequence). The CDR3 nucleotides are TGCAGTGCTAGAGATTGGATAGCGGGACTCTCCTACGAGCAGTACTTC. It specifies CSARDWIAGLSYEQYF.

V gene TRBV7-2 combines with J gene TRBJ2-5; 9 bases line up with TRBD1. Trimming removed 1 base from V and 11 bases from J; junction bases left unmatched: 14. The germline CDR1 and CDR2 sequences are SGHTA and FQGNSA. This CDR3 is 16 amino acids long. The CDR3 DNA reads as TGTGCCAGCAGCTTAGTGTGGGACAGGGTAAGCAATGAGCAGTACTTC. Translation: CASSLVWDRVSNEQYF.

This chain connects TRBV20-1 to TRBJ2-3; 7 bases line up with TRBD1. CDR3 length equals 14 residues. CDR1 and CDR2 (germline): DFQATT, SNEGSKA (reference sequence). V lost 6 bases and J lost 5; bases outside the gene matches: 11. CDR3 sequence (DNA): TGCAGTGCAAGGACAGGAGAGGCACGAGATACGCAGTATTTT. Encoded protein: CSARTGEARDTQYF.

This sequence joins TRBV4-2 and TRBJ1-2; TRBD1 agrees at 7 bases. Germline assignment: CDR1 LGHNA and CDR2 YNFKEQ. J was trimmed by 8 bases and V by 0 bases; bases with no gene match: 12. The CDR3 has 16 amino acids. Here the CDR3 reads CASSQDSRGTVGGYTF. CDR3 nucleotides: TGTGCCAGCAGCCAAGATTCAAGGGGGACAGTCGGGGGCTACACCTTC.

The V and J genes are TRBV6-5 and TRBJ2-2; D perhaps matches TRBD2 (5 bases). Germline V lookup: CDR1 MNHEY, CDR2 SVGAGI. Trimming removed 6 bases from V and 5 bases from J, with 16 bases in between. The CDR3 length is 15 residues. The CDR3 DNA reads as TGTGCCAGCAGCCCACAGCGGCCGGGGACCGGGGAGCTGTTTTTT. It encodes CASSPQRPGTGELFF.

The chain has TRBV18 and TRBJ2-7; no firm D call. The germline V gene has CDR1 KGHSH and CDR2 LQKENI. V lost 4 bases, J lost 6 bases, and 10 bases lay in between. The CDR3 totals 12 residues. The CDR3 coding sequence is TGTGCCAGCTCACTCGGAAAAGGCGAGCAGTACTTC. Translation: CASSLGKGEQYF.

The chain recombines TRBV5-4 with TRBJ2-6; D possibly corresponds to TRBD1 (6 bases). The V gene lost 4 bases and the J gene lost 0 bases, with 17 bases spanning the gap. The V gene's germline CDR1 is SGHNT and CDR2 YYREEE (reference sequence). This CDR3 is built from 18 residues. CDR3 protein: CASSMRLTGISGANVLTF. CDR3 sequence (DNA): TGTGCCAGCAGCATGAGACTTACAGGGATCTCTGGGGCCAACGTCCTGACTTTC. Full variable domain (missing parts from reference TRBV5-4 and TRBJ2-6): ETGVTQSPTHLIKTRGQQVTLRCSSQSGHNTVSWYQQALGQGPQFIFQYYREEENGRGNFPPRFSGLQFPNYSSELNVNALELDDSALYLCASSMRLTGISGANVLTFGAGSRLTVL.

The J gene is TRBJ1-6, the V gene TRBV7-6, with 9 positions matching TRBD1. Trimming removed 3 bases from V and 9 bases from J; junction bases left unmatched: 9. This CDR3 has 16 residues. Per germline, CDR1 SGHVS and CDR2 FNYEAQ. CDR3 bases: TGTGCCAGCAGCTTGAGGACAGGGGCGTTCGGTTCACCCCTCCACTTT. This encodes CASSLRTGAFGSPLHF.

V is TRBV10-3 and J is TRBJ1-1, with 7 bases identical to TRBD1. The germline V gene has CDR1 ENHRY and CDR2 SYGVKD. V shed 5 bases, J shed 4 bases, and the junction held 1 base outside the gene matches. CDR3 length equals 12 residues. In DNA, the CDR3 is TGTGCCATCAGTACAGGGGCCACTGAAGCTTTCTTT. The encoded protein is CAISTGATEAFF.

The V and J genes are TRBV7-2 and TRBJ1-1, with 11 bases lining up with TRBD1. From germline, CDR1 is SGHTA and CDR2 FQGNSA. Trimming cost V 6 bases and J 5 bases; bases outside gene matches: 2. This CDR3 spans 13 amino acids. The CDR3 sequence: CASSGDRGTEAFF. The CDR3 DNA reads TGTGCCAGCAGTGGGGACAGGGGGACTGAAGCTTTCTTT. Filled out from reference TRBV7-2 and TRBJ1-1, the complete variable domain reads GAGVSQSPSNKVTEKGKDVELRCDPISGHTALYWYRQSLGQGLEFLIYFQGNSAPDKSGLPSDRFSAERTGGSVSTLTIQRTQQEDSAVYLCASSGDRGTEAFFGQGTRLTVV.

This clonotype has a count of ten or more. The genes are TRBV29-1 and TRBJ2-5; no clear D gene. V lost 3 bases to trimming and J lost 0 bases, with 5 bases between them. CDR1 and CDR2 (germline): SQVTM, ANQGSEA. The CDR3 has 12 amino acids. The CDR3 region has the DNA TGCAGCGTTGATCTGAACCAAGAGACCCAGTACTTC. Amino acid sequence: CSVDLNQETQYF.

Regarding this clonotype: Just one base apart from a much larger clone, this may be a read error. The chain uses TRBV5-1 and TRBJ2-1; no definite D call. This CDR3 contains 15 residues. Germline V CDR1 and CDR2: SGHRS, YFSETQ. The DNA for the CDR3 is TGCGCCAGCAGTTCGGCTACAAGCTCCTACAGTGAGCAGTTCTTC. Its translation: CASSSATSSYSEQFF.

This chain uses TRBV20-1 with TRBJ2-7, with 7 bases that match TRBD1. V dropped 0 bases and J dropped 3; count of bases not matched to a gene: 11. The CDR3 extends over 16 amino acids. Germline CDR1 DFQATT, CDR2 SNEGSKA (reference sequence). CDR3 DNA sequence: TGCAGTGCTAGAGAACCGGGACAGAGGGTTAGCTACGAGCAGTACTTC. Residues: CSAREPGQRVSYEQYF.

The gene calls are TRBV5-1 and TRBJ2-5; D gene unclear. The CDR3 is made up of 13 amino acids. Germline V gene lookup returns CDR1 SGHRS and CDR2 YFSETQ. The ends were cut back, 5 bases at V and 3 bases at J, with 11 bases in the middle. CDR3 nucleotide sequence: TGCGCCAGCAGTATTGGGGAAAAAGAGACCCAGTACTTC. It translates to CASSIGEKETQYF.

The rearrangement joins TRBV4-1 to TRBJ1-1, with D tentatively TRBD1 (5 bases). Germline V gene sequence: CDR1 MGHRA, CDR2 YSYEKL. The CDR3 extends over 15 amino acids. The V gene lost 0 bases and the J gene lost 4 bases, with 12 bases spanning the gap. This CDR3 is CASSQDLGRATEAFF. In DNA, the CDR3 is TGCGCCAGCAGCCAAGATTTAGGCAGGGCCACTGAAGCTTTCTTT.

This sequence joins TRBV7-8 and TRBJ2-3, with 9 bases lining up with TRBD2. V gave up 0 bases and J gave up 2 bases; unmatched junction bases: 6. The CDR3 sequence is 17 residues long. Looked up from germline, CDR1 is SGHVS and CDR2 is FQNEAQ. The CDR3 bases are TGTGCCAGCAGCTTAGCCGTAGCGGGGGCCTCCACAGATACGCAGTATTTT. Protein: CASSLAVAGASTDTQYF.

Note on this clonotype: An end of the junction differs from the germline gene, which may be a read error. V and J are TRBV4-2 and TRBJ1-5; D is undetermined. CDR3 length: 12 amino acids. CDR1 and CDR2 (germline): LGHNA, YNFKEQ. The CDR3, as DNA: TGTGTCAGCAGCCACCCCAATCAGCCCCAGCATTTT. Protein product: CVSSHPNQPQHF.

This clonotype occurred a few times. The rearrangement links TRBV12-3 or TRBV12-4 to TRBJ2-3; TRBD2 matches at 9 bases. The CDR3 contains 18 residues. V shed 6 bases, J shed 3 bases, and the junction held 16 bases outside the gene matches. Here the CDR3 reads CASSPVGVAGALTDTQYF. Here the CDR3 DNA reads TGTGCCAGCAGCCCCGTGGGGGTAGCGGGAGCCCTTACAGATACGCAGTATTTT.

This chain joins TRBV20-1 and TRBJ2-3; TRBD1 matches 7 bases. The V gene end was trimmed by 8 bases and the J gene end by 4 bases; junction bases not matched to a gene: 9. The CDR3 loop spans 13 amino acids. In germline, CDR1 is DFQATT, CDR2 SNEGSKA (reference sequence). The CDR3: CSRQGVPADTQYF. CDR3 in DNA: TGCAGTCGCCAGGGGGTACCGGCAGATACGCAGTATTTT.

The J gene is TRBJ2-7, the V gene TRBV23-1, with 7 nucleotides matching TRBD2. TRBV23-1 is classed as an ORF, of uncertain function. The CDR3 contains 15 residues. The trim removed 8 bases at V and 0 bases at J, leaving 10 bases unmatched. The chain's CDR3 is CASPRRGLFSYEQYF. CDR3 in DNA: TGCGCCAGCCCCCGGAGGGGACTATTCTCCTACGAGCAGTACTTC.

The rearrangement links TRBV7-8 to TRBJ2-7; 8 nucleotides align to TRBD1. The V gene end was trimmed by 2 bases and the J gene end by 1 base; junction bases not matched to a gene: 7. There are 16 residues in the CDR3. Germline V gene sequence: CDR1 SGHVS, CDR2 FQNEAQ. The CDR3 DNA is TGTGCCAGCAGCTTAACGGGCAGGGGGCAATCCTACGAGCAGTACTTC. This translates into CASSLTGRGQSYEQYF.

The chain is built from TRBV12-3 or TRBV12-4 and TRBJ2-3; tentatively, D is TRBD1 or TRBD2 (6 bases each). The ends were cut back, 7 bases at V and 0 bases at J, with 23 bases in the middle. The CDR3 is made up of 18 amino acids. The DNA of the CDR3 is TGTGCCAGCACCCCACCCTCGGGGGCACGACCTAGCACAGATACGCAGTATTTT. This sequence encodes CASTPPSGARPSTDTQYF.

In its sample, this clonotype was seen a few times. In nucleotides, the CDR3 is TGTGCCAGCAGCTTTTTGCCGGGACAGGGGAGAGATGAGCAGTTCTTC. Amino acids: CASSFLPGQGRDEQFF. The rearrangement uses TRBV7-2 and TRBJ2-1; TRBD1 matches 10 bases. This CDR3 contains 16 residues. Germline V gives CDR1 SGHTA, CDR2 FQGNSA. With V trimmed by 3 bases and J by 8 bases, 10 bases remained unmatched.

The rearrangement links TRBV7-2 to TRBJ2-7, with 11 positions matching TRBD2. The ends lost 7 bases at V and 7 bases at J; junction bases unmatched: 9. Germline CDR1 reads SGHTA; CDR2 reads FQGNSA. There are 14 residues in the CDR3. This CDR3 is CASTVSGRASEQYF. The CDR3 nucleotides are TGTGCCAGCACCGTTAGCGGGAGGGCAAGTGAGCAGTACTTC. Supplemented by reference TRBV7-2 and TRBJ2-7, the full variable domain reads GAGVSQSPSNKVTEKGKDVELRCDPISGHTALYWYRQSLGQGLEFLIYFQGNSAPDKSGLPSDRFSAERTGGSVSTLTIQRTQQEDSAVYLCASTVSGRASEQYFGPGTRLTVT.

This clonotype was seen repeatedly, ten times or more. The chain recombines TRBV4-2 with TRBJ1-6; D is unresolved. The germline gives CDR1 LGHNA, CDR2 YNFKEQ. The CDR3 sequence is 14 residues long. V was clipped by 0 bases and J by 7 bases, with 7 bases between them. The CDR3 is CASSQEKPNSPLHF. For the CDR3, the DNA is TGTGCCAGCAGCCAAGAAAAACCAAATTCACCCCTCCACTTT.

This chain joins TRBV4-3 and TRBJ1-6; no clear D. The CDR3 has 12 amino acids. From germline, CDR1 is LGHNA and CDR2 YSLEER. Trimming removed 0 bases at V and 12 bases at J, with 6 bases between. The CDR3 reads CASSQEGLPLHF. DNA for the CDR3: TGCGCCAGCAGCCAAGAAGGTTTACCCCTCCACTTT.

This clonotype was observed a handful of times. The chain carries TRBV11-2 and TRBJ2-1, with 7 bases matching TRBD1. V dropped 5 bases and J dropped 6; count of bases not matched to a gene: 16. CDR1 and CDR2 from the germline V gene are SGHAT and FQNNGV. The CDR3 is 17 amino acids. The chain's CDR3 is CASSGDYGTVSPNEQFF. The CDR3 DNA reads as TGTGCCAGCAGCGGGGATTACGGGACAGTGTCACCCAATGAGCAGTTCTTC.

The V and J genes are TRBV9 and TRBJ2-1, with 13 positions matching TRBD2. Germline-derived CDR1 and CDR2 are SGDLS and YYNGEE. CDR3 length: 17 amino acids. With 0 bases clipped from V and 1 base from J, the junction kept 1 base outside the gene matches. CDR3 in amino acids: CASSVATSGRSYNEQFF. The CDR3 bases are TGTGCCAGCAGCGTAGCGACTAGCGGGAGGTCCTACAATGAGCAGTTCTTC.

This chain joins TRBV5-1 and TRBJ2-7, with D maybe TRBD2 (5 bases). Germline CDR1 reads SGHRS; CDR2 reads YFSETQ. The CDR3 consists of 16 residues. Between the trimmed V and J ends, which lost 4 bases and 0 bases, there was a span of 17 bases. The CDR3, as DNA: TGCGCCAGCAGCCCGGAGGCAGGCCGGAGCTCCTACGAGCAGTACTTC. It is translated as CASSPEAGRSSYEQYF.

This rearrangement joins TRBV7-2 to TRBJ1-2, with D possibly matching TRBD1 (6 bases). The CDR3 is made up of 14 amino acids. Per germline, CDR1 SGHTA and CDR2 FQGNSA. Trimming shortened V by 5 bases and J by 7 bases, and 17 bases separated the two germline ends. The CDR3 spells CASSVSIQGSGYTF. CDR3 DNA sequence: TGTGCCAGCAGCGTTAGCATCCAGGGGAGTGGCTACACCTTC.

This clonotype appeared many times. The rearrangement links TRBV7-6 to TRBJ2-7, with D perhaps matching TRBD2 (5 bases). Germline values: CDR1 SGHVS, CDR2 FNYEAQ. V lost 0 bases to trimming and J lost 6 bases, with 18 bases between them. The CDR3 consists of 16 residues. The DNA of the CDR3 is TGTGCCAGCAGCTTAGCGTTGGGGAGAAAGTTGGGCGAGCAGTACTTC. Translation gives CASSLALGRKLGEQYF.